This entry is about one T cell receptor (beta chain). Its antigen is undetermined. CDR3 length: 14 amino acids. Looked up from germline, CDR1 is KGHDR and CDR2 is SFDVKD. Trimming cost V 5 bases and J 2 bases, with 8 bases left between them. These data are taken from a study of T cell repertoires in cytomegalovirus infection. Study background: Indications of both CMV infection and matching HLA type were provided by public TCR beta signatures. General study findings and limits: Cumulated frequencies of public TCR beta families served to identify carriers of CMV plus the relevant HLA. What dominated the ex vivo response were HLA-C-restricted CMV-specific TCR beta clonotypes.

TCRdb reprocessed the reads with MiXCR, giving one entry per CDR3 protein. The sample records 650,000 to 900,000 distinct CDR3 sequences, 32% being singletons. The TCR was taken from a human donor in good health (CMV status not recorded). Some clones in this sample may be carry-over from other donors' samples. The starting material was cultured CD8+ T cells from PBMCs, obtained from culture after CMV antigen stimulation. The J gene is TRBJ2-2, the V gene TRBV24-1; D uncertain. This chain's CDR3 is CATSGRSNTGELFF. DNA of the CDR3: TGTGCCACCAGTGGCCGAAGTAACACCGGGGAGCTGTTTTTT.